This T cell receptor beta chain was obtained from a study of cytomegalovirus exposure and HLA in healthy donors. Study-wide background: Findings of an earlier analysis included 90 million to 120 million unique TCR beta sequences from 170 million or so T cells. A data release that came early held 75 million to 85 million unique TCRs from HLA-typed donors.

This CDR3 is built from 13 residues. The V end was cut by 6 bases, the J end by 4 bases, with 10 bases between. Germline V gives CDR1 SNHLY, CDR2 FYNNEI. Donors in the study were healthy people who gave bone marrow. The study's findings and limits: Reports indicated that the classifier achieved high specificity and sensitivity in diagnosing cytomegalovirus status.

The PCR contained 60 Vbeta and 13 Jbeta primers. The repertoire was sequenced with immunoSEQ multiplex PCR; TCRdb's copy has only in-frame clones and lacks some. The top ten hold about 1.5% of the sample, which has fewer than 70,000 clones, 70% to 85% seen once. A note on this clone: Its target is not known.

The TCR was taken from a man aged 40-49 years in good health and CMV-seronegative. This chain joins TRBV2 and TRBJ1-3; tentative D call: TRBD1 (6 bases). The sample consisted of PBMCs. CDR3 nucleotide sequence: TGTGCCAGCAGAGGGGACACCGGAAACACCATATATTTT. Its translation: CASRGDTGNTIYF. The variable domain in full, completed from reference TRBV2 and TRBJ1-3, reads EPEVTQTPSHQVTQMGQEVILRCVPISNHLYFYWYRQILGQKVEFLVSFYNNEISEKSEIFDDQFSVERPDGSNFTLKIRSTKLEDSAMYFCASRGDTGNTIYFGEGSWLTVV.